This T cell receptor (beta chain) derives from a study of OX40 agonist ivuxolimab in advanced cancers. Study-wide background: While on treatment, patients had intravenous ivuxolimab at 0.01 to 10 mg/kg every 2 weeks. Points from the study as a whole: The antigen specificity of the peripheral T cells (those that were expanded) was not determined.

Profiling relied on immunoSEQ multiplex PCR, and the TCRdb table lists in-frame clones only, not all of them. The sample comprises approximately 58,000 clones, 80% to 90% of which are singletons, and about 0.8% rests with the top ten. The CDR3 spans 16 residues. Germline-derived CDR1 and CDR2 are SSHAT and FNYEAQ (reference sequence). V lost 0 bases, J lost 4 bases, and 6 bases stayed unmatched. As concerns this clone: Its specificity is not known.

The sample in question was CD4+ or CD8+ T cells sorted from blood, obtained in a trial of the OX40 agonist ivuxolimab. This sequence joins TRBV7-7 and TRBJ2-1, with 7 bases fitting TRBD2. This sequence was found in an adult with an advanced solid tumor such as melanoma, head and neck, liver or kidney cancer. The CDR3 here is CASSLAGGGSYNEQFF. As DNA, the CDR3 is TGTGCCAGCAGCTTAGCGGGCGGGGGTAGTTACAATGAGCAGTTCTTC.